This T cell receptor (beta chain) was sequenced in a study of neurological immune-mediated disorders. Unsorted libraries were generated from 2 million PBMCs. These cells had been stored in RNAlater at -80 C. CDR1 is LGHNA, CDR2 YSLEER, per germline. The CDR3 loop spans 15 amino acids. The V and J ends lost 0 bases and 0 bases respectively, with 9 bases between them. Points on this clonotype: Its antigen is undetermined.

Synthesis of cDNA used 5'RACE (with 10-nucleotide random UMIs). Sequencing runs each generated in excess of 160 million TCR-beta sequences derived from 15-18 subjects. TCRdb processed the 5' RACE reads anew with MiXCR; each CDR3 protein has one entry. The sample has roughly 21,000 distinct CDR3 sequences; roughly 14% are singletons. General study points: Across subjects, no CDR3 amino acid sequence appeared in expanded clones of more than one subject, a finding that suggested private repertoires in all groups.

Sequences were obtained from PBMCs. The sequence was obtained from a female donor with HTLV-1-associated myelopathy (HAM/TSP). The rearrangement uses TRBV4-3 and TRBJ2-7; no reliable D call. For the CDR3, the DNA is TGCGCCAGCAGCCAAGATTCGGGCGGCTCCTACGAGCAGTACTTC. It is translated as CASSQDSGGSYEQYF.